Listed below are T cell receptor beta chains from one sample, sequenced in a study of T-cell memory formation after mild COVID-19. TCRdb itself ran the 5' RACE reads through MiXCR, one entry per CDR3 protein. The table shows 550,000 to 600,000 distinct CDR3 sequences, with approximately 15% occurring only once. Sequenced input: PBMCs or a T cell subset sorted from them (not recorded which). The receptor source for this set is an adult woman who had mild COVID-19 (a few samples of this study predate the infection). Cell type and time point are not known. CDR3s leave out the opening cysteine and the closing phenylalanine or tryptophan. The size entry is marked missing in some rows and otherwise reads once, few, many or a size class.

CDR3aa: ATSDPTSGGIYEQY
j_gene: TRBJ2-7
abundance: .
v_gene: TRBV24-1

CDR3aa: ATSDPPGRGGSETQY
j_gene: TRBJ2-5
abundance: few
v_gene: TRBV24-1

CDR3aa: ASSENRVRARGEKLF
j_gene: TRBJ1-4
abundance: .
v_gene: TRBV2

CDR3aa: ASSAWGGSDTQY
j_gene: TRBJ2-3
abundance: few
v_gene: TRBV2

CDR3aa: ASSPSGMNSPLH
j_gene: TRBJ1-6
abundance: .
v_gene: TRBV12-3/TRBV12-4

CDR3aa: ASSREGHLSYEQY
j_gene: TRBJ2-7
abundance: .
v_gene: TRBV4-1

CDR3aa: SAMHRGRSTGELF
j_gene: TRBJ2-2
abundance: .
v_gene: TRBV20-1

CDR3aa: ASSLVDHQPQH
j_gene: TRBJ1-5
abundance: few
v_gene: TRBV5-5

CDR3aa: ASSPPGGVYGYT
j_gene: TRBJ1-2
abundance: few
v_gene: TRBV12-3/TRBV12-4

CDR3aa: ASSGFGFQQETQY
j_gene: TRBJ2-5
abundance: few
v_gene: TRBV7-2

CDR3aa: ASSQDPGRNNSPLH
j_gene: TRBJ1-6
abundance: .
v_gene: TRBV4-2

CDR3aa: ASSPSPAAGVSYNEQF
j_gene: TRBJ2-1
abundance: .
v_gene: TRBV7-3

CDR3aa: AWAWASSFSDTQY
j_gene: TRBJ2-3
abundance: .
v_gene: TRBV30

CDR3aa: AWSGLFGSYNEQF
j_gene: TRBJ2-1
abundance: .
v_gene: TRBV30

CDR3aa: ASRPDSYTDTQY
j_gene: TRBJ2-3
abundance: many
v_gene: TRBV5-1

CDR3aa: ASSQEQGLGETQY
j_gene: TRBJ2-5
abundance: .
v_gene: TRBV3-1

CDR3aa: ASSPWGKTGTDSTDTQY
j_gene: TRBJ2-3
abundance: .
v_gene: TRBV5-1

CDR3aa: SASPGPGSYEQY
j_gene: TRBJ2-7
abundance: many
v_gene: TRBV20-1

CDR3aa: ATRVAGSTEAF
j_gene: TRBJ1-1
abundance: few
v_gene: TRBV3-1

CDR3aa: ASSHGGSYYNEQF
j_gene: TRBJ2-1
abundance: .
v_gene: TRBV14

CDR3aa: AIGTGDQPQH
j_gene: TRBJ1-5
abundance: .
v_gene: TRBV10-3

CDR3aa: ASSTGTGDLAEQF
j_gene: TRBJ2-1
abundance: .
v_gene: TRBV12-3/TRBV12-4

CDR3aa: ASSLEQGEKLF
j_gene: TRBJ1-4
abundance: many
v_gene: TRBV7-9

CDR3aa: ATSRDGGALPSYEQY
j_gene: TRBJ2-7
abundance: few
v_gene: TRBV15

CDR3aa: ASSAGGRGNTGELF
j_gene: TRBJ2-2
abundance: .
v_gene: TRBV12-3/TRBV12-4

CDR3aa: ASSLSSGAGANVLT
j_gene: TRBJ2-6
abundance: .
v_gene: TRBV7-7

CDR3aa: ASSSGRGEQY
j_gene: TRBJ2-7
abundance: .
v_gene: TRBV5-1

CDR3aa: ASSYDRGLYEQY
j_gene: TRBJ2-7
abundance: .
v_gene: TRBV12-3/TRBV12-4

CDR3aa: ASSTLYEQY
j_gene: TRBJ2-7
abundance: .
v_gene: TRBV5-4

CDR3aa: ASSPLLMAEKLF
j_gene: TRBJ1-4
abundance: many
v_gene: TRBV27

CDR3aa: ASSLGTAHYEQY
j_gene: TRBJ2-7
abundance: few
v_gene: TRBV9

CDR3aa: ASSQDPRGGTQY
j_gene: TRBJ2-3
abundance: few
v_gene: TRBV4-1

CDR3aa: ASSRDSGEQY
j_gene: TRBJ2-7
abundance: few
v_gene: TRBV18

CDR3aa: ASSYSAGGILNEQF
j_gene: TRBJ2-1
abundance: .
v_gene: TRBV6-6

CDR3aa: ASSQAGTGENTEAF
j_gene: TRBJ1-1
abundance: few
v_gene: TRBV3-1

CDR3aa: ASSLVASGELF
j_gene: TRBJ2-2
abundance: .
v_gene: TRBV7-2

CDR3aa: SARDPGLASDTQY
j_gene: TRBJ2-3
abundance: .
v_gene: TRBV20-1

CDR3aa: ASSFQGAQDYGYT
j_gene: TRBJ1-2
abundance: many
v_gene: TRBV5-1

CDR3aa: ASSSLAGGGHEQF
j_gene: TRBJ2-1
abundance: .
v_gene: TRBV7-2

CDR3aa: ASSRGALNTEAF
j_gene: TRBJ1-1
abundance: few
v_gene: TRBV12-3/TRBV12-4

CDR3aa: ASSMDRVGEQY
j_gene: TRBJ2-7
abundance: few
v_gene: TRBV7-8

CDR3aa: ASSLDPAGGSFNSPLH
j_gene: TRBJ1-6
abundance: few
v_gene: TRBV7-8

CDR3aa: ASSYARYSGEKLF
j_gene: TRBJ1-4
abundance: .
v_gene: TRBV6-2/TRBV6-3

CDR3aa: ASSLGVGEGEETQY
j_gene: TRBJ2-5
abundance: .
v_gene: TRBV7-3

CDR3aa: ASSRILASGRTGELF
j_gene: TRBJ2-2
abundance: few
v_gene: TRBV27

CDR3aa: AISGLYPSNEQF
j_gene: TRBJ2-1
abundance: .
v_gene: TRBV10-3

CDR3aa: SASPGGAKNIQY
j_gene: TRBJ2-4
abundance: few
v_gene: TRBV20-1

CDR3aa: ASDSGQGWNEQF
j_gene: TRBJ2-1
abundance: .
v_gene: TRBV5-1